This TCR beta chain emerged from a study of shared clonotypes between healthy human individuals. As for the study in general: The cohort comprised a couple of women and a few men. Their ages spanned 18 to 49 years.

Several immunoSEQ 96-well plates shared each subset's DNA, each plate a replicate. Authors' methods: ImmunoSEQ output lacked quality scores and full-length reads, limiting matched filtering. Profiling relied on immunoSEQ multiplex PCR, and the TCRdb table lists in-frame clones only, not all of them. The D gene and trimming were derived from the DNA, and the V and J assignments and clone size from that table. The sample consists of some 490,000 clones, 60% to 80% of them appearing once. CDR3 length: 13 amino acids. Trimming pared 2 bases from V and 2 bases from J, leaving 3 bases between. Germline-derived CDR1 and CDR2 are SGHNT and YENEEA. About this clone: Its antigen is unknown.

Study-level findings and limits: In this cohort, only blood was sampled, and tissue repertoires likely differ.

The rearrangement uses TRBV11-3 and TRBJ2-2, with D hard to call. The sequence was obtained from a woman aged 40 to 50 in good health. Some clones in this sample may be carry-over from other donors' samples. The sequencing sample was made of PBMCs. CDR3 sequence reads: CASSLSNTGELFF. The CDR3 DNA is TGTGCCAGCAGCTTAAGTAACACCGGGGAGCTGTTTTTT. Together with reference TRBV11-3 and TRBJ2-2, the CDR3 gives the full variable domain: EAGVVQSPRYKIIEKKQPVAFWCNPISGHNTLYWYLQNLGQGPELLIRYENEEAVDDSQLPKDRFSAERLKGVDSTLKIQPAELGDSAVYLCASSLSNTGELFFGEGSRLTVL.